This is a list of T cell receptor beta chains from one sample in a study of T cells in Graves' hyperthyroidism and ophthalmopathy. A single record per CDR3 protein comes from TCRdb applying MiXCR to the multiplex PCR reads. The sample contains about 290,000 distinct CDR3 sequences, about an eighth of which appear only once. Specimen: blood. These receptors all come from a woman in her twenties or thirties with Graves' hyperthyroidism that later progressed to Graves' ophthalmopathy. Each CDR3 is given with its conserved first and last residue. A D gene is named only where the DNA matches it firmly.

>TRBD2|15|TRBJ2-3|TRBV7-9
CASSRLAEGEDTQYF
>-|14|TRBJ1-3|TRBV5-6
CASSRDYSGNTIYF
>-|13|TRBJ1-1|TRBV6-2/TRBV6-3
CASSPEFDTEAFF
>TRBD1|16|TRBJ2-7|TRBV5-1
CASSFLLTGVSNEQYF
>-|14|TRBJ2-1|TRBV20-1
CSARRASSYNEQFF
>-|15|TRBJ1-1|TRBV19
CASSITPVGNTEAFF
>TRBD1|15|TRBJ2-1|TRBV27
CASSDPGTAYNEQFF
>-|17|TRBJ2-1|TRBV27
CASLATLNSFSYNEQFF
>-|16|TRBJ2-5|TRBV27
CASSPRGAGNQETQYF
>TRBD2|15|TRBJ2-7|TRBV20-1
CSARDIGLAGYEQYF
>-|13|TRBJ2-3|TRBV7-3
CASSSPPVGKQYF
>TRBD2|15|TRBJ2-1|TRBV11-1
CASSLRGLAGEEQFF
>-|14|TRBJ1-1|TRBV19
CASGMGPGVTEAFF
>TRBD2|17|TRBJ2-5|TRBV30
CAWSVGSGRLEGETQYF
>TRBD1|16|TRBJ1-5|TRBV19
CASSIKTGLGNQPQHF
>TRBD2|16|TRBJ2-1|TRBV27
CASSLAAGGPTNEQFF
>-|14|TRBJ2-7|TRBV4-1
CASSQVGVSYEQYF
>TRBD1|17|TRBJ2-7|TRBV20-1
CSASSASGDRATYEQYF
>-|14|TRBJ1-1|TRBV7-3
CASSLRGKNTEAFF
>-|13|TRBJ2-5|TRBV7-2
CASSAQAVETQYF